Below, 14 T cell receptor beta chains from the same sample are listed, as sequenced in a study of shared clonotypes between healthy human individuals. Profiling relied on immunoSEQ multiplex PCR, and the TCRdb table lists in-frame clones only, not all of them. The sample consists of millions of clones, roughly 94% of them appearing once. Sequenced material: naive CD4+ T cells sorted from blood. Subset defined: CD45RA+ positively selected. All receptors derive from a man younger than 35 in good health.

Of note for this clone: This CDR3 is also generated by other DNA sequences in the sample. The genes are TRBV6-5 and TRBJ2-2, with D uncertain. V lost 1 base, J lost 3 bases, and 6 bases lay in between. CDR1 is MNHEY, CDR2 SVGAGI, per germline. The CDR3 consists of 14 residues. CDR3 DNA sequence: TGTGCCAGCAGTTACTATAGGGACACCGGGGAGCTGTTTTTT. Translated: CASSYYRDTGELFF.

This clone was seen once. The chain combines TRBV5-4 with TRBJ2-3, with 14 bases lining up with TRBD2. V lost 4 bases, J lost 5 bases, and 6 bases stayed unmatched. The CDR3 contains 16 residues. The germline V gene encodes CDR1 SGHNT and CDR2 YYREEE (reference sequence). Here the CDR3 DNA reads TGTGCCAGCAGCGCCGGACTAGCGGGGGGCGGAGATACGCAGTATTTT. Translation gives CASSAGLAGGGDTQYF.

The chain employs TRBV2 and TRBJ2-5, with D perhaps given as TRBD1 or TRBD2 (5 bases each). Trimming left V 7 bases short and J 6 bases short, with 18 bases between. Germline CDR1 SNHLY, CDR2 FYNNEI. The CDR3 runs to 14 residues. In nucleotides, the CDR3 is TGTGCCAGCAACAGAGAGGGGTACCTAAAGACCCAGTACTTC. The encoded protein is CASNREGYLKTQYF.

The V and J genes are TRBV7-2 and TRBJ2-1; 10 bases match TRBD1. Germline CDR1 reads SGHTA; CDR2 reads FQGNSA. The V segment lost 0 bases and the J segment 9 bases; nucleotides outside the gene matches: 8. CDR3 length equals 16 residues. The CDR3 coding sequence is TGTGCCAGCAGCTTAGCGAGGGGACAGGGGACAGGTGAGCAGTTCTTC. Protein product: CASSLARGQGTGEQFF. Based on the CDR3 plus reference TRBV7-2 and TRBJ2-1, the full variable domain is GAGVSQSPSNKVTEKGKDVELRCDPISGHTALYWYRQSLGQGLEFLIYFQGNSAPDKSGLPSDRFSAERTGGSVSTLTIQRTQQEDSAVYLCASSLARGQGTGEQFFGPGTRLTVL.

The chain employs TRBV5-5 and TRBJ2-7, with 7 positions matching TRBD2. Losses at the gene ends were 0 bases for V and 2 bases for J; bases not matched to a gene: 5. Germline V CDR1 and CDR2: SGHKS, YYEKEE (reference sequence). The CDR3 loop spans 15 amino acids. CDR3 DNA sequence: TGTGCCAGCAGCTTGGCGGCTAGCGGAGCCTACGAGCAGTACTTC. Translating gives CASSLAASGAYEQYF.

The V gene is TRBV30, the J gene TRBJ1-2, with unresolved D. Germline V CDR1 and CDR2: GTSNPN, SVGIG (reference sequence). CDR3 length: 14 residues. Trimming cost V 0 bases and J 8 bases, with 16 bases left between them. The CDR3 is CAWSVLPPPSGYTF. CDR3 nucleotides: TGTGCCTGGAGTGTACTTCCACCTCCCTCGGGCTACACCTTC.

CDR3 protein: CASSLAQGAGEAFF. In nucleotides, the CDR3 is TGCGCCAGCAGCTTGGCACAGGGGGCAGGTGAAGCTTTCTTT. This chain links TRBV5-1 with TRBJ1-1, with 9 bases identical to TRBD1. Germline assignment: CDR1 SGHRS and CDR2 YFSETQ. V shed 0 bases and J 7 bases; nucleotides not matched to a gene: 4. This CDR3 region has 14 residues.

The rearrangement joins TRBV25-1 to TRBJ2-7; 11 bases agree with TRBD1. The germline gives CDR1 MGHDK, CDR2 SYGVNS. V lost 4 bases, J lost 7 bases, and 9 bases stayed unmatched. This CDR3 has 15 residues. Written as DNA, the CDR3 is TGTGCCAGCAGTGGTGGTGGACAGGGGGCCGATGAGCAGTACTTC. It yields the protein CASSGGGQGADEQYF.

The rearrangement joins TRBV23-1 to TRBJ2-1; 9 nucleotides line up with TRBD2. Being an ORF, TRBV23-1 has a function that is uncertain. The CDR3 contains 16 residues. V trimming: 0 bases; J trimming: 10 bases; junction bases outside the gene matches: 10. Written as DNA, the CDR3 is TGCGCCAGCAGTCAATCGCGAAGCGGGAGGTCCCAGGAGCAGTTCTTC. This gives the protein CASSQSRSGRSQEQFF.

This chain connects TRBV7-2 to TRBJ2-4; D not certain. Germline loops: CDR1 SGHTA, CDR2 FQGNSA. V gave up 5 bases and J gave up 0 bases, with 11 bases separating them. The CDR3 has 15 amino acids. CDR3 nucleotides: TGTGCCAGCAGCCGCCGTGAGGTAGCCAAAAACATTCAGTACTTC. As protein: CASSRREVAKNIQYF.

CDR3 nucleotides: TGTGCCAGCAGCTTAGTTGTACTCCCCCAGGGGGAGACCCAGTACTTC. It codes for CASSLVVLPQGETQYF. The chain joins TRBV7-8 to TRBJ2-5, with a possible D match to TRBD1 (6 bases). V dropped 1 base and J dropped 5 bases, with 17 bases sitting between them. The CDR3 has 16 amino acids. Germline values: CDR1 SGHVS, CDR2 FQNEAQ.

V usage is TRBV29-1 and J usage is TRBJ1-1; D perhaps matches TRBD1 (6 bases). Germline V gives CDR1 SQVTM, CDR2 ANQGSEA. V was shortened by 2 bases and J by 11 bases, with 15 bases between the two germline ends. The CDR3 extends over 12 amino acids. The DNA for the CDR3 is TGCAGCGTTGAACTAGACAGGCTGGTTGCTTTCTTT. This encodes CSVELDRLVAFF. The whole variable domain, filled in from reference TRBV29-1 and TRBJ1-1, reads SAVISQKPSRDICQRGTSLTIQCQVDSQVTMMFWYRQQPGQSLTLIATANQGSEATYESGFVIDKFPISRPNLTFSTLTVSNMSPEDSSIYLCSVELDRLVAFFGQGTRLTVV.

The chain's CDR3 is CASSPSGGSNEKLFF. The DNA of the CDR3 is TGTGCCAGCAGCCCTTCGGGGGGTAGTAATGAAAAACTGTTTTTT. This sequence joins TRBV28 and TRBJ1-4, with D possibly TRBD1 on 5 matching bases. This CDR3 has 15 residues. Trimming left V 6 bases short and J 4 bases short, with 15 bases between. Germline lookup yields CDR1 MDHEN and CDR2 SYDVKM.

This clone occurred once. The CDR3 here is CASLTGPGTEAFF. The CDR3 DNA follows: TGTGCCTCTCTAACTGGGCCTGGGACTGAAGCTTTCTTT. V usage is TRBV30 and J usage is TRBJ1-1, with D uncertain. Trimming took 7 bases from V and 5 from J, leaving 17 bases between them. The CDR3 has 13 residues. Germline CDR1 GTSNPN, CDR2 SVGIG (reference sequence). Supplemented by reference TRBV30 and TRBJ1-1, the full variable domain reads SQTIHQWPATLVQPVGSPLSLECTVEGTSNPNLYWYRQAAGRGLQLLFYSVGIGQISSEVPQNLSASRPQDRQFILSSKKLLLSDSGFYLCASLTGPGTEAFFGQGTRLTVV.